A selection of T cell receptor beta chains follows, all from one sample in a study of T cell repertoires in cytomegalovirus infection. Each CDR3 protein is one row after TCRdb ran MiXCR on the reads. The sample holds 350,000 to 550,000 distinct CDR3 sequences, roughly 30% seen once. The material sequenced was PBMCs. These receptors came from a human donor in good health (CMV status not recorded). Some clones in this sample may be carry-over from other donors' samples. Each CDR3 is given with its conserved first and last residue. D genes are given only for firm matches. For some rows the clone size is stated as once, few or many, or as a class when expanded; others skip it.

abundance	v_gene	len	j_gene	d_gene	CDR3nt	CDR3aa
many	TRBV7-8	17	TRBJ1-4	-	TGTGCCAGCAGCTTAGGGGCACAGCCAACAACTAATGAAAAACTGTTTTTT	CASSLGAQPTTNEKLFF
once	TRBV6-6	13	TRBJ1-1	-	TGTGCCAGCAAGGGTCCCCAAAACACTGAAGCTTTCTTT	CASKGPQNTEAFF
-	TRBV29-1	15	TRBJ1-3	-	TGCAGCGTTGGGGGTCCCGGCCCCTCTGGAAACACCATATATTTT	CSVGGPGPSGNTIYF
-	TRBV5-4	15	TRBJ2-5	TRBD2	TGTGCCAGCCAAGGACCGGGGGGGAACCAAGAGACCCAGTACTTC	CASQGPGGNQETQYF
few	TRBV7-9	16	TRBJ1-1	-	TGTGCCAGCAGCCCAAGGGGGGATTTGATGAACACTGAAGCTTTCTTT	CASSPRGDLMNTEAFF
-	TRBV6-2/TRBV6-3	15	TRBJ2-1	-	TGTGCCAGCAGTGTAGGGGGTCATACCTACAATGAGCAGTTCTTC	CASSVGGHTYNEQFF
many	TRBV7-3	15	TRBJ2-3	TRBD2	TGTGCCAGCAGTCTAGCGGGGGACAGCACAGATACGCAGTATTTT	CASSLAGDSTDTQYF
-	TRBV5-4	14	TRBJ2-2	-	TGTGCCAGCAGCTTCAGGCAGAACACCGGGGAGCTGTTTTTT	CASSFRQNTGELFF
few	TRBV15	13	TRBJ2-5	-	TGTGCCACCAGCAGACAACCCAGCGAGACCCAGTACTTC	CATSRQPSETQYF
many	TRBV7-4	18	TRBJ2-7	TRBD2	TGTGCCAGCAGCCCAGGTTCTAGCGGGGGGGAGTTCACCGACGAGCAGTACTTC	CASSPGSSGGEFTDEQYF
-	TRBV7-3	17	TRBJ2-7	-	TGTGCCAGCAGCCCCCCGCCCCGACAGCCTTACATCTACGAGCAGTACTTC	CASSPPPRQPYIYEQYF
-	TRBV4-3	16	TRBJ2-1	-	TGCGCCAGCAGCCAAGATACAAGGTCACGCTACAATGAGCAGTTCTTC	CASSQDTRSRYNEQFF
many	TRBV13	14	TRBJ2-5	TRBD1	TGTGCCAGCAGCTTAAGGGGGCCCCAAGAGACCCAGTACTTC	CASSLRGPQETQYF
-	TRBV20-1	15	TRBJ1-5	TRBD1	TGCAGTGCTATATCAACAGGGGGTGGCAATCAGCCCCAGCATTTT	CSAISTGGGNQPQHF
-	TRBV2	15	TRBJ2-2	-	TGTGCCAGCAGGGACTATTTTACGAACACCGGGGAGCTGTTTTTT	CASRDYFTNTGELFF
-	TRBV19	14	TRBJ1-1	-	TGTGCCAGTAGTATGGCCCGGACAGTTACTGAAGCTGTCTTT	CASSMARTVTEAVF
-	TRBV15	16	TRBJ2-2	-	TGTGCCACCAGCAGAGATAGCCCCGGTGGCACCGGGGAGCTGTTTTTT	CATSRDSPGGTGELFF
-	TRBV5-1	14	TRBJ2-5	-	TGCGCCAGCAGCCTGACTCTGTACCAAGAGACCCAGTACTTC	CASSLTLYQETQYF
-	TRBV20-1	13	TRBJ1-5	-	TGCAGTGCAAACTCAGGGGTTGAACAGCCCCAGCATTTT	CSANSGVEQPQHF
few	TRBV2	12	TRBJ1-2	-	TGTGCCAGCAGTGACAGGGAGATCGGCTACACCTTC	CASSDREIGYTF
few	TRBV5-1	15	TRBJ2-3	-	TGCGCCAGCGCCGGAGGACCCTACGGGCCAGATACGCAGTATTTT	CASAGGPYGPDTQYF
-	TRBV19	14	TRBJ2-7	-	TGTGCCAGTAGTACCGGTGATGGAACCTACGAGCAGTACTTC	CASSTGDGTYEQYF
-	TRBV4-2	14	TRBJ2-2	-	TGTGCCAGCAGCCTGGCATCCTCCCCCGGGGAGCTGTTTTTT	CASSLASSPGELFF
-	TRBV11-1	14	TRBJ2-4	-	TGTGCCAGCAGCTCCTCATTCGGCAAAAACATTCAGTACTTC	CASSSSFGKNIQYF
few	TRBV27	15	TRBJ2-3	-	TGTGCCAGCAGTTGGGGGGGCCAAAGCACAGATACGCAGTATTTT	CASSWGGQSTDTQYF
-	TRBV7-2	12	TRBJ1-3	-	TGTGCCAGCAGCTCCTCTGGAAACACCATGTTTTTT	CASSSSGNTMFF
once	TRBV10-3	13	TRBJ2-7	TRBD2	TGTGCCATCATGACTAGCGGGGGCGGAGGGCAGTACTTC	CAIMTSGGGGQYF
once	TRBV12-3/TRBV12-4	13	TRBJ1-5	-	TGTGCCACCGCCGGGGGGAACAATCAGCCCCAGCATTTT	CATAGGNNQPQHF
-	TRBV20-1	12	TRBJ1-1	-	TGCAGTGGAACAGGGAGGGACACTGAAGCTTTCTTT	CSGTGRDTEAFF
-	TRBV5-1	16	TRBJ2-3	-	TGCGCCAGCAGCTTACCGACAGACTCTAGCACAGATACGCAGTATTTT	CASSLPTDSSTDTQYF
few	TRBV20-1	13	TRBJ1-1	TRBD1	TGCAGTGCTAGTGGGACAGGGGGCACTGAAGCTTTCTTT	CSASGTGGTEAFF
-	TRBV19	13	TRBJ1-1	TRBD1	TGTGCCAGTAGCAAAGACAGGGCAACTGAAGCTTTCTTT	CASSKDRATEAFF
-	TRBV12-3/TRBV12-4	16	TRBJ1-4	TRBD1	TGTGCCAGCAGTCCTTCTAGACAGGGGGCTAATGAAAAACTGTTTTTT	CASSPSRQGANEKLFF
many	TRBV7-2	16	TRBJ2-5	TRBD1	TGTGCCAGCAGCTTAATTTGGACAGGGGATCAAGAGACCCAGTACTTC	CASSLIWTGDQETQYF
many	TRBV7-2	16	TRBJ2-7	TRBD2	TGTGCCAGCAGTTCGGGGGGAGGGCCCGCTGGTTACGAGCAGTACTTC	CASSSGGGPAGYEQYF
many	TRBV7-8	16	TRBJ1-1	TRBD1	TGTGCCAGCAGACGAGGACAGGCGTACATGAACACTGAAGCTTTCTTT	CASRRGQAYMNTEAFF
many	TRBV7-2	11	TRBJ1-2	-	TGTGCCAGCAGCTTCGTGGCTGGCTACACCTTC	CASSFVAGYTF
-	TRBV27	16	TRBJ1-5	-	TGTGCCAGCAGTTTATTGGCCGGGGGGAACAATCAGCCCCAGCATTTT	CASSLLAGGNNQPQHF
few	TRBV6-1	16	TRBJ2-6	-	TGTGCCAGCATGGGGTTCAGGGACTCTGGGGCCAACGTCCTGACTTTC	CASMGFRDSGANVLTF
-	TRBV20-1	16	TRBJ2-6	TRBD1	TGCAGTGCACCGGGACAGGCCTTCTCTGGGGCCAACGTCCTGACTTTC	CSAPGQAFSGANVLTF
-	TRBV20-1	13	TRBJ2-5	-	TGCAGTGCTAGATCAGAGTACCAAGAGACCCAGTACTTC	CSARSEYQETQYF
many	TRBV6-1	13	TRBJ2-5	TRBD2	TGTGCTGGTAGCGGGGGGTTTAAAGAGACCCAGTACTTC	CAGSGGFKETQYF
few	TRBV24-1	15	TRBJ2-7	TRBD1	TGTGCCACCAGTGATGCGACAGGGGGTTTCTACGAGCAGTACTTC	CATSDATGGFYEQYF
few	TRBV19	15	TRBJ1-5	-	TGTGCCAGTAGTATGGGGGTCGTTAGCAATCAGCCCCAGCATTTT	CASSMGVVSNQPQHF
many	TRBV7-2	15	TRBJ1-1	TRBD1	TGTGCCAGCAGCTTCCTGGGACAGGGGTCATCTGAAGCTTTCTTT	CASSFLGQGSSEAFF
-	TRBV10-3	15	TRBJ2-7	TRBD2	TGTGCCATCAGTGAAGCTAGCGGGCGTTCCTACGAGCAGTACTTC	CAISEASGRSYEQYF
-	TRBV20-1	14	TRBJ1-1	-	TGCAGTGCTAGATGGGCGGGGGTATTTGGTGAAGCTTTCTTT	CSARWAGVFGEAFF
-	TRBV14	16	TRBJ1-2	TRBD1	TGTGCCAGCAGCCAAGATAAAAGGACAGGGATCTATGGCTACACCTTC	CASSQDKRTGIYGYTF
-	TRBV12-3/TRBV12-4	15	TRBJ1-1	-	TGTGCCAGCAGTCGTCATGGGGGAGGGGACCCTGAAGCTTTCTTT	CASSRHGGGDPEAFF
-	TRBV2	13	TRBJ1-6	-	TGTGCCAGCACACCTTTTCCGGCTTCACCCCTCCACTTT	CASTPFPASPLHF